Listed below are T cell receptor beta chains from one sample, sequenced in a study of blood T cell repertoires in COVID-19. Repertoires were generated with immunoSEQ multiplex PCR, while TCRdb's copy carries only in-frame clones and drops some. This table holds under 350,000 clones, just over 85% found once. The sequenced sample was PBMCs or T cells enriched from blood (not recorded which). The receptors come from a man aged 30 to 39 who had recovered from COVID-19. Both conserved end residues are part of each CDR3. A D gene is named only where the DNA matches it firmly. Expanded clones get a size class; other rows say once, few or many, or leave the size out.

J	D	size	V	DNA	CDR3
TRBJ1-4	TRBD1	-	TRBV27	TGTGCCAGCAGAACGACAGGGGTTGGTAATGAAAAACTGTTTTTT	CASRTTGVGNEKLFF
TRBJ1-4	TRBD1	-	TRBV5-1	TGCGCCAGCAGCGCAGACAGGGGAACTAATGAAAAACTGTTTTTT	CASSADRGTNEKLFF
TRBJ1-3	-	-	TRBV5-1	TGCGCCAGCAGCTTCTCGGGAAGTGACGCTGGAAACACCATATATTTT	CASSFSGSDAGNTIYF
TRBJ1-5	-	-	TRBV30	TGTGCCTGGAGTGGGGGCCATAAAGACCTACGGCCCCAGCATTTT	CAWSGGHKDLRPQHF
TRBJ2-2	TRBD1	-	TRBV29-1	TGCAGCGTAGTCGGCAGGGGGACCGGGGAGCTGTTTTTT	CSVVGRGTGELFF
TRBJ1-1	-	-	TRBV11-3	TGTGCCAGCAGCTTGGGATTTTGGGTAGGCGGCAGGGAGAACACTGAAGCTTTCTTT	CASSLGFWVGGRENTEAFF
TRBJ2-1	TRBD2	once	TRBV3-1/TRBV3-2	TGTGCCAGCAGCCCTAGCGGGGGGGTTTACAATGAGCAGTTCTTC	CASSPSGGVYNEQFF
TRBJ2-1	TRBD2	-	TRBV20-1	TGCAGTGCTAGTACTAGCGGGAGAAGAGTCTACAATGAGCAGTTCTTC	CSASTSGRRVYNEQFF
TRBJ2-6	-	-	TRBV11-2	TGTGCCAGCAGCAAGTCGCGAGGTCCCTTTGGGGCCAACGTCCTGACTTTC	CASSKSRGPFGANVLTF
TRBJ2-3	-	-	TRBV21-1	TGTGCCAGCAGCGAGGGACTAGCGGATTGCCTTACAGATACGCAGTATTTT	CASSEGLADCLTDTQYF
TRBJ2-7	TRBD2	-	TRBV28	TGTGCCAGCAGCCGGCCCAGACTAGCGGGGGGGCTTGACTACGAGCAGTACTTC	CASSRPRLAGGLDYEQYF
TRBJ1-2	TRBD1	-	TRBV7-9	TGTGCCAGCAGCTTGGACAGGGAGTGGGGGGATGGCTACACCTTC	CASSLDREWGDGYTF
TRBJ2-3	TRBD1	once	TRBV15	TGTGCCACCAGCAGTACCCGACAGGGAAATACGCAGTATTTT	CATSSTRQGNTQYF
TRBJ2-5	TRBD1	-	TRBV3-1/TRBV3-2	TGTGCCAGCAGCCAAGATGGATGGGACAGGGGGCCGGTGACCCAGTACTTC	CASSQDGWDRGPVTQYF
TRBJ1-5	-	-	TRBV19	TGTGCCAGTAGTATCAGTAGCAATCAGCCCCAGCATTTT	CASSISSNQPQHF
TRBJ2-5	TRBD2	-	TRBV19	TGTGCCAGTAGTAGGGGACTAGCGGGGGGGCAGGAGACCCAGTACTTC	CASSRGLAGGQETQYF
TRBJ2-4	TRBD2	-	TRBV7-2	TGTGCCAGCAGCGTTAGCGGGGGGGTTGCCAAAAACATTCAGTACTTC	CASSVSGGVAKNIQYF
TRBJ1-5	TRBD1	once	TRBV12-3/TRBV12-4	TGTGCCACCCAGGGGGCCGGGAATCAGCCCCAGCATTTT	CATQGAGNQPQHF
TRBJ2-7	-	-	TRBV7-9	TGTGCCAGCAGCTTTCCGAGGGCCGAGCAGTACTTC	CASSFPRAEQYF
TRBJ2-3	-	-	TRBV5-1	TGCGCCAGCAGCTTGGTACAGGGCACAGATACGCAGTATTTT	CASSLVQGTDTQYF
TRBJ2-5	TRBD2	-	TRBV10-1	TGCGCCAGCAGTGGGGGACTAGCGGGGGATCCGGAGACCCAGTACTTC	CASSGGLAGDPETQYF
TRBJ2-3	-	-	TRBV29-1	TGCAGCGTTGAAACCTACAGGGCAGATACGCAGTATTTT	CSVETYRADTQYF
TRBJ2-3	-	once	TRBV6-5	TGTGCCAGCAGTTCGGGAGTCGGCACAGATACGCAGTATTTT	CASSSGVGTDTQYF
TRBJ2-3	TRBD1	-	TRBV28	TGTGCCAGCAGGTCTGAGGACAGGAGCAACACAGATACGCAGTATTTT	CASRSEDRSNTDTQYF
TRBJ2-5	-	-	TRBV9	TGTGCCAGCAGCCCCACCAGTTACCAAGAGACCCAGTACTTC	CASSPTSYQETQYF
TRBJ1-5	TRBD1	-	TRBV7-9	TGTGCCAGCAGCTCCACTTCATTGAAGGGGGCCAATCAGCCCCAGCATTTT	CASSSTSLKGANQPQHF
TRBJ1-3	-	-	TRBV5-1	TGCGCCAGCAGCTTGGAGCCGGGGTCTGGAAACACCATATATTTT	CASSLEPGSGNTIYF
TRBJ2-1	TRBD1	-	TRBV5-1	TGCGCCAGCAGGCCTCAGCGGACAGGGACAGACAATGAGCAGTTCTTC	CASRPQRTGTDNEQFF